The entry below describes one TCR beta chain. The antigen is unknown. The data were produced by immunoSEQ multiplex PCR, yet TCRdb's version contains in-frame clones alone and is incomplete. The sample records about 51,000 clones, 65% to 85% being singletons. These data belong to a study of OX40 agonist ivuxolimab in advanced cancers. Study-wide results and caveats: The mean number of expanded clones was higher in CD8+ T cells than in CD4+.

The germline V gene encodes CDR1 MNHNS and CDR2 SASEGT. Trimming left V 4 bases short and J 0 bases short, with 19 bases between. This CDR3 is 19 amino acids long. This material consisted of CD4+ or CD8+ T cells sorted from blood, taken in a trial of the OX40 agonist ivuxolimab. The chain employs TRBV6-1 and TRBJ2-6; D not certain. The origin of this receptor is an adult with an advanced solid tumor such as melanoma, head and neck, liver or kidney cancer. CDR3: CASSAPLPSRRSGANVLTF. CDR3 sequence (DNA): TGTGCCAGCAGTGCCCCACTACCTTCACGACGCTCTGGGGCCAACGTCCTGACTTTC.